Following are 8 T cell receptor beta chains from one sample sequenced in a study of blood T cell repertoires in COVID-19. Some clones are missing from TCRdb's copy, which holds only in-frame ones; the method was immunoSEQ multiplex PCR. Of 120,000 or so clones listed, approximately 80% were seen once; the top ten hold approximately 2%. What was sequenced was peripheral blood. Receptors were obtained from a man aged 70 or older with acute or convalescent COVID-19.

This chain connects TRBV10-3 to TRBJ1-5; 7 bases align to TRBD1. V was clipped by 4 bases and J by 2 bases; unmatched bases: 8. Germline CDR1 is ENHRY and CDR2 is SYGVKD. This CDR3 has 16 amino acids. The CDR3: CAISATGVGGNQPQHF. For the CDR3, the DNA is TGTGCCATCAGTGCTACAGGGGTCGGTGGCAATCAGCCCCAGCATTTT.

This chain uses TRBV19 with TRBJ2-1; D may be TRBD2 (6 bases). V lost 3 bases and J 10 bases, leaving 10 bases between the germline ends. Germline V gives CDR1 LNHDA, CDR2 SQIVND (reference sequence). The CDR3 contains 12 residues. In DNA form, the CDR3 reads TGTGCCAGTAGTATTATGGGACTGGAGCAGTTCTTC. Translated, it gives CASSIMGLEQFF. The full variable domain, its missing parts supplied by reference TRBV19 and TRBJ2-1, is DGGITQSPKYLFRKEGQNVTLSCEQNLNHDAMYWYRQDPGQGLRLIYYSQIVNDFQKGDIAEGYSVSREKKESFPLTVTSAQKNPTAFYLCASSIMGLEQFFGPGTRLTVL.

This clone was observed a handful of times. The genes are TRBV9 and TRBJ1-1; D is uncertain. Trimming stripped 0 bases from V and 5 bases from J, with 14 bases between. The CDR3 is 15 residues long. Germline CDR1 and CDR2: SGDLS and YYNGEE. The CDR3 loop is CASSVETTGRTEAFF. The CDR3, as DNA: TGTGCCAGCAGCGTAGAGACAACGGGGAGAACTGAAGCTTTCTTT.

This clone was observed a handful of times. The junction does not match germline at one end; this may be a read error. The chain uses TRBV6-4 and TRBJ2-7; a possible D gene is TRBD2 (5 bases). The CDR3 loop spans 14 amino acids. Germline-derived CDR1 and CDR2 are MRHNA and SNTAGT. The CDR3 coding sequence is TGTGCCAGGAGTGACGACCCGGAGGCAAACGAGCAGTACTTC. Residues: CARSDDPEANEQYF.

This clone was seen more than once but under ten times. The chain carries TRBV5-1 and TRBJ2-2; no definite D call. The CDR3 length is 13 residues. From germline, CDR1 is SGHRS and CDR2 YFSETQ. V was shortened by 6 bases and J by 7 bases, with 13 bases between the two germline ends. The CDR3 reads CASKDISVGELFF. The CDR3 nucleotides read TGCGCCAGCAAAGACATCAGTGTCGGGGAGCTGTTTTTT.

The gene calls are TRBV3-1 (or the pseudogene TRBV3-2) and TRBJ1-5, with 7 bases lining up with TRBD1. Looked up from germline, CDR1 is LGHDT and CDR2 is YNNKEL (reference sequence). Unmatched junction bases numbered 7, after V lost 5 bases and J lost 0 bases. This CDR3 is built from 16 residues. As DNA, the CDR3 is TGTGCCAGCAGCGTCGGGACAGTGTCTAGCAATCAGCCCCAGCATTTT. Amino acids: CASSVGTVSSNQPQHF.

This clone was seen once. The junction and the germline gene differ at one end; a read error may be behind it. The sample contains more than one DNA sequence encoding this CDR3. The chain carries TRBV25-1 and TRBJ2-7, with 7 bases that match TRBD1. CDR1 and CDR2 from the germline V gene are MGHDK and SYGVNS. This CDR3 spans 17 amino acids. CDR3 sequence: CASSENQDRENSYEQYF. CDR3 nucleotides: TGTGCCAGTAGTGAAAACCAAGACAGGGAAAATTCCTACGAGCAGTACTTC.

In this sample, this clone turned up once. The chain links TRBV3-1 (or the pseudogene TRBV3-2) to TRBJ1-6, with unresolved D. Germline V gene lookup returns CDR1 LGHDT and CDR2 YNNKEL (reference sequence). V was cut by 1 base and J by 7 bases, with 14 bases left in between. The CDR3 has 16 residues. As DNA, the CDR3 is TGTGCCAGCAGCCAAGGTATTTTTTCGGGAAATTCACCCCTCCACTTT. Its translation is CASSQGIFSGNSPLHF.